This entry concerns a single T cell receptor beta chain. The antigen is unknown. Every patient relapsed after autologous stem cell transplantation, and brentuximab vedotin exposure varied. The patients, who had relapsed/refractory classical Hodgkin lymphoma, achieved best responses of complete response, partial response or progressive disease. Generated by immunoSEQ multiplex PCR, the TCRdb table keeps only in-frame clones and is missing some. Of about 100,000 clones listed, roughly 87% are singletons. V was cut by 5 bases and J by 5 bases, with 15 bases left in between. CDR1 is SEHNR, CDR2 FQNEAQ, per germline (reference sequence). The CDR3 contains 14 residues. The data stem from a study of PD-1 blockade in classical Hodgkin lymphoma. Findings and limits, study-wide: At C4D1, TCR diversity had climbed significantly for CD4+ cells, though not for CD8+ cells. Patients who responded completely had about the same baseline diversity as newly diagnosed patients.

This TCR was sampled from a human donor with classical Hodgkin lymphoma. The specimen was peripheral blood mononuclear cells (PBMCs), collected before the second cycle of nivolumab. J is TRBJ2-5 and V is TRBV7-9, with D possibly TRBD1 on 6 matching bases. Written as DNA, the CDR3 is TGTGCCAGCAGCCCCACAGGGATGTTGGAGACCCAGTACTTC. Protein sequence: CASSPTGMLETQYF.